This TCR beta chain was identified during a study of blood T cell repertoires in COVID-19. Study-wide context: Italy, Spain and the United States were the sources of the convalescent and acute COVID-19 samples. T cells, B-cell-depleted T cells, or PBMCs supplied cDNA or gDNA.

TCRdb's table, derived via immunoSEQ multiplex PCR, lists solely in-frame clones and lacks some. The table records roughly 100,000 clones, roughly 90% of them present only once. V was clipped by 6 bases and J by 1 base, with 12 bases between them. CDR1 and CDR2 (germline): MNHEY, SVGAGI. The CDR3 totals 15 residues. The chain carries TRBV6-5 and TRBJ2-2; D is perhaps TRBD1 (6 bases). The specimen was peripheral blood. The receptor was isolated from a woman aged 45-59 years with COVID-19, enrolled during active disease. The CDR3 reads CASRPWDKNTGELFF. CDR3 nucleotides: TGTGCCAGCAGGCCCTGGGACAAGAACACCGGGGAGCTGTTTTTT.